This TCR beta chain was found in a study of OX40 agonist ivuxolimab in advanced cancers. Study context: Patients were infused with ivuxolimab every 2 weeks at 0.01 to 10 mg/kg. Study-wide results and limits: Researchers did not establish what antigens the expanded peripheral T cells target. CD4+ and CD8+ blood T cells expanded clonally by week 6 at 0.1 to 3.0 mg/kg. Also present in some nonresponders was a low level of normalized T-cell clonal expansion.

Comment on this clone: Its cognate antigen is unknown.

Repertoires were generated with immunoSEQ multiplex PCR, while TCRdb's copy carries only in-frame clones and drops some. The sample lists roughly 71,000 clones, roughly 80% occurring once. Between the trimmed V and J ends, which lost 7 bases and 0 bases, there was a span of 6 bases. Germline-derived CDR1 and CDR2 are SNHLY and FYNNEI. The CDR3 spans 12 residues. The sequence came from an adult with an advanced solid tumor such as melanoma, head and neck, liver or kidney cancer. This chain links TRBV2 with TRBJ2-5; D is ambiguous. The sequences come from CD4+ or CD8+ T cells sorted from blood, collected in a trial of the OX40 agonist ivuxolimab. The CDR3 is CASNPNQETQYF. As DNA, the CDR3 is TGTGCCAGCAACCCCAACCAAGAGACCCAGTACTTC.